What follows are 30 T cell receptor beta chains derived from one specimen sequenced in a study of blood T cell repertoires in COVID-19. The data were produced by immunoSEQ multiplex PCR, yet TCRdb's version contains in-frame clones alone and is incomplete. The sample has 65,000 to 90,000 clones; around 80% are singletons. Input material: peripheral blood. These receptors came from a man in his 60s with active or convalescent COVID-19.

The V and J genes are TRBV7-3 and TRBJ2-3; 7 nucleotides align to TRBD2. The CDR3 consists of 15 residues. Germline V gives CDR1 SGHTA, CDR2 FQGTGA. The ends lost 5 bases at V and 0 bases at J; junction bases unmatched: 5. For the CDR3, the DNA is TGTGCCAGCAGCACGGGACTACCTAGCACAGATACGCAGTATTTT. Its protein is CASSTGLPSTDTQYF.

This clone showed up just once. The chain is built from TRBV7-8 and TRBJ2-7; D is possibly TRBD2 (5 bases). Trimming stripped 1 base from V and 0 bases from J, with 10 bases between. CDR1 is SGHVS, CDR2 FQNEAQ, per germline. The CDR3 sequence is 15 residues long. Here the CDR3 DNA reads TGTGCCAGCAGCTTAGGGACTGCCAGCTCCTACGAGCAGTACTTC. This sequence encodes CASSLGTASSYEQYF. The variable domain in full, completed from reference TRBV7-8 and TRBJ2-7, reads GAGVSQSPRYKVAKRGQDVALRCDPISGHVSLFWYQQALGQGPEFLTYFQNEAQLDKSGLPSDRFFAERPEGSVSTLKIQRTQQEDSAVYLCASSLGTASSYEQYFGPGTRLTVT.

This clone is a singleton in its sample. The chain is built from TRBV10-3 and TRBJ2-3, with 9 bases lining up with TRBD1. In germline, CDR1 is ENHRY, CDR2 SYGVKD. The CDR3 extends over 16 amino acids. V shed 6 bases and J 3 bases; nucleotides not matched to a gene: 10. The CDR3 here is CAIRGDRERKTDTQYF. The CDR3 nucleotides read TGTGCCATCAGAGGGGACAGGGAGAGGAAGACAGATACGCAGTATTTT.

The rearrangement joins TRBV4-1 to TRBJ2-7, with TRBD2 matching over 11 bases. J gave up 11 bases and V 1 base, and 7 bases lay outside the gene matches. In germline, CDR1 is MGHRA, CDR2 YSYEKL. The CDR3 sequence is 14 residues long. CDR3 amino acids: CASSQAPVLAGEYF. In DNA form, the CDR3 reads TGCGCCAGCAGCCAAGCCCCAGTACTAGCGGGGGAGTACTTC.

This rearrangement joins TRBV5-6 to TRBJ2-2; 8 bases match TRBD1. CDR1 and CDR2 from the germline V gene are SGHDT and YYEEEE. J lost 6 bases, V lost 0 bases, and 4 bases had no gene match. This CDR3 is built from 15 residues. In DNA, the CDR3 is TGTGCCAGCAGCTTGGGCCAGGGGGCCTCCGGGGAGCTGTTTTTT. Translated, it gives CASSLGQGASGELFF.

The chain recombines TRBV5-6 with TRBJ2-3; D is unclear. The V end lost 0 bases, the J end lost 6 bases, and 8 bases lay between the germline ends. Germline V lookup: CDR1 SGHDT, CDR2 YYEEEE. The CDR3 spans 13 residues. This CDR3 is CASSLAFSDTQYF. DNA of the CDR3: TGTGCCAGCAGCTTGGCCTTCTCGGATACGCAGTATTTT.

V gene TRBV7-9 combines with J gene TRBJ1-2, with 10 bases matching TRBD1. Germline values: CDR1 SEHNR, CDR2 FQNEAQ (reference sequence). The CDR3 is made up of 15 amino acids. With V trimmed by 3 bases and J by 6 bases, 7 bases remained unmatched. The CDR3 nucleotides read TGTGCCAGCAGCTTGACAGGGGGCATAGAGGATGGCTACACCTTC. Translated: CASSLTGGIEDGYTF.

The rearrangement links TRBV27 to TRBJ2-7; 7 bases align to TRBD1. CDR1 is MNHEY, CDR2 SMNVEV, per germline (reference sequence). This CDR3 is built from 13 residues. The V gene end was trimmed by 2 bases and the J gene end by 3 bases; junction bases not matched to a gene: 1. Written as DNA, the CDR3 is TGTGCCAGCAGTTTAAGGGACAGCTACGAGCAGTACTTC. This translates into CASSLRDSYEQYF.

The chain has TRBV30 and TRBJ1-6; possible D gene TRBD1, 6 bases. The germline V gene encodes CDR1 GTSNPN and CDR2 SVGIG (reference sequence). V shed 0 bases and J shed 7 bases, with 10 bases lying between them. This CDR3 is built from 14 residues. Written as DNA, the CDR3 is TGTGCCTGGAGTGTAACAGGGACGAATTCACCCCTCCACTTT. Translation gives CAWSVTGTNSPLHF.

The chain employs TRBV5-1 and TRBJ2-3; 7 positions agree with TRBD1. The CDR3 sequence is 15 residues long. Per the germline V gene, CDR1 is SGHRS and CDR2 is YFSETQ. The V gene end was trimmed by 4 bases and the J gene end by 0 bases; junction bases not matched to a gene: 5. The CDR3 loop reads CASSRTGRSTDTQYF. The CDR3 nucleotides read TGCGCCAGCAGCAGGACAGGCCGTAGCACAGATACGCAGTATTTT. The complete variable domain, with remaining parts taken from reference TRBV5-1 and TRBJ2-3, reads KAGVTQTPRYLIKTRGQQVTLSCSPISGHRSVSWYQQTPGQGLQFLFEYFSETQRNKGNFPGRFSGRQFSNSRSEMNVSTLELGDSALYLCASSRTGRSTDTQYFGPGTRLTVL.

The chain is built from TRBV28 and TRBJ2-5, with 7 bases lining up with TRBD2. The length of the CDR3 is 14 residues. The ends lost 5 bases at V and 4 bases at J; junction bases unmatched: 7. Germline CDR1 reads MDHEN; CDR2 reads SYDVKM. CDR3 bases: TGTGCCAGCAGTGAACCGTCGGGGGGAGAGACCCAGTACTTC. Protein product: CASSEPSGGETQYF.

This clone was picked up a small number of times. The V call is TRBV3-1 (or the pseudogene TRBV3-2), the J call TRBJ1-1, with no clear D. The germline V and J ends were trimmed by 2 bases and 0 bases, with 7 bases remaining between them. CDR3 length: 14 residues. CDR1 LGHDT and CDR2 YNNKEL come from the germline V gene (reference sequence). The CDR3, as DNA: TGTGCCAGCAGCCAAACTACCATGAACACTGAAGCTTTCTTT. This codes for CASSQTTMNTEAFF.

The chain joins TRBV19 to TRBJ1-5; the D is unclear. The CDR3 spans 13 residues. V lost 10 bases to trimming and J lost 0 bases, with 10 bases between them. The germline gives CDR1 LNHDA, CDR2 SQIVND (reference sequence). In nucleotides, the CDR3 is TGTGCCACCCGAGATTATAGCAATCAGCCCCAGCATTTT. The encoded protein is CATRDYSNQPQHF.

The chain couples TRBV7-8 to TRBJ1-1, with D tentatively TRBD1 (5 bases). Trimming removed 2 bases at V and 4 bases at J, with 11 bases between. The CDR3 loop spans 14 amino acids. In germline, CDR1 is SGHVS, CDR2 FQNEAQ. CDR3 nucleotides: TGTGCCAGCAGCTTATTGCAGGGTATCACTGAAGCTTTCTTT. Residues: CASSLLQGITEAFF. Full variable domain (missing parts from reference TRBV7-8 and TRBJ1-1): GAGVSQSPRYKVAKRGQDVALRCDPISGHVSLFWYQQALGQGPEFLTYFQNEAQLDKSGLPSDRFFAERPEGSVSTLKIQRTQQEDSAVYLCASSLLQGITEAFFGQGTRLTVV.

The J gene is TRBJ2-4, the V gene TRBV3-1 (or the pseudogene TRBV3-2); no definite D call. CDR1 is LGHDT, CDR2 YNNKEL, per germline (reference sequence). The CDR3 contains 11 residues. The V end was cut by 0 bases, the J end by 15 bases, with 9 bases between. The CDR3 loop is CASSQDLVRYF. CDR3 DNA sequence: TGTGCCAGCAGCCAAGATCTTGTTCGGTACTTC.

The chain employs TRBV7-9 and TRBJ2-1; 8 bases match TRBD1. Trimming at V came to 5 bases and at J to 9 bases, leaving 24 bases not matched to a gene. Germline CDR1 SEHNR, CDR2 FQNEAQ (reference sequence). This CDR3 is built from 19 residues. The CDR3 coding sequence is TGTGCCAGCAGCCCCTGGACAGGGATGGGACCCCGCGAGGACATTGAGCAGTTCTTC. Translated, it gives CASSPWTGMGPREDIEQFF. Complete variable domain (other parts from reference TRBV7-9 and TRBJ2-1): DTGVSQNPRHKITKRGQNVTFRCDPISEHNRLYWYRQTLGQGPEFLTYFQNEAQLEKSRLLSDRFSAERPKGSFSTLEIQRTEQGDSAMYLCASSPWTGMGPREDIEQFFGPGTRLTVL.

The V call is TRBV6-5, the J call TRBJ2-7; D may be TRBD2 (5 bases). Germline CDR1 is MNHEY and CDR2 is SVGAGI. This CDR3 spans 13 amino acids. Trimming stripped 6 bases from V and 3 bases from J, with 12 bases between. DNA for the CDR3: TGTGCCAGCAGCCACCGCCGGGGCTACGAGCAGTACTTC. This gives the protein CASSHRRGYEQYF.

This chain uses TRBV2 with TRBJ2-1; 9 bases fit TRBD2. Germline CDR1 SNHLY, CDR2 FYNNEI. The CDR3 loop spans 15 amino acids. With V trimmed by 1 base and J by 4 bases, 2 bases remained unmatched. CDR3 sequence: CASSEGRGGYNEQFF. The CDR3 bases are TGTGCCAGCAGTGAAGGGCGGGGGGGATACAATGAGCAGTTCTTC.

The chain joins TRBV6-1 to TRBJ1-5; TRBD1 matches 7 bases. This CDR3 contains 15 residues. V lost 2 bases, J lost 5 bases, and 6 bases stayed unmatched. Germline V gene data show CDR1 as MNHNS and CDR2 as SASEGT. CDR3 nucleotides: TGTGCCAGCAGTGAAACCGGGACAGAGTATCAGCCCCAGCATTTT. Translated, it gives CASSETGTEYQPQHF.

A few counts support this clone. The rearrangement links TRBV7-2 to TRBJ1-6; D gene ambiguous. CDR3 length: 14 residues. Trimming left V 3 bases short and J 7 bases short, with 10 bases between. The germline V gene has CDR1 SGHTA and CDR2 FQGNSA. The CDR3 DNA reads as TGTGCCAGCAGCTTTTTATTACAGAATTCACCCCTCCACTTT. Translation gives CASSFLLQNSPLHF.

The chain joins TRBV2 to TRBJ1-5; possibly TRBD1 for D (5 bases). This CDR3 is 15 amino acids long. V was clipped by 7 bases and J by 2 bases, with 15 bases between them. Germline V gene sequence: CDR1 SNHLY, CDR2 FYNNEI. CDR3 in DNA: TGTGCCAGCACGGAGGGTGGGGGAGGCAATCAGCCCCAGCATTTT. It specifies CASTEGGGGNQPQHF.

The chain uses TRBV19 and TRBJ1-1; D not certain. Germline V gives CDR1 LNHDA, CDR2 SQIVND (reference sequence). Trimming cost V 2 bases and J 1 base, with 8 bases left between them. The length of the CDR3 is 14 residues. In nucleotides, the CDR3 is TGTGCCAGTAGTATAATTGGAGGGAACACTGAAGCTTTCTTT. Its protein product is CASSIIGGNTEAFF.

CDR3 in amino acids: CASSLTRQATVIYEQYF. CDR3 nucleotides: TGTGCCAGCAGCTTAACCCGACAGGCCACGGTAATCTACGAGCAGTACTTC. This chain links TRBV7-3 with TRBJ2-7; TRBD1 might be the D (6 bases). V dropped 0 bases and J dropped 3 bases, with 18 bases sitting between them. Germline-derived CDR1 and CDR2 are SGHTA and FQGTGA. This CDR3 comprises 17 residues.

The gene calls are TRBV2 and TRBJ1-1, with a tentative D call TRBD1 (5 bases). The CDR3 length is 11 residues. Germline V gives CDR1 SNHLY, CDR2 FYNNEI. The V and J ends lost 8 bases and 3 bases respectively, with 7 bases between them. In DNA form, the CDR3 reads TGTGCCAGCCAGGGTTACACTGAAGCTTTCTTT. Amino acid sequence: CASQGYTEAFF.

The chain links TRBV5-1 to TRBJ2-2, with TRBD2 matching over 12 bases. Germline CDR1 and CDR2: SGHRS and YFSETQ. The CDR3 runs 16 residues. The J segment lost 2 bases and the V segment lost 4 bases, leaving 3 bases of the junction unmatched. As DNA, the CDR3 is TGCGCCAGCAGCCGACTAGCGGGGGCCAACACCGGGGAGCTGTTTTTT. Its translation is CASSRLAGANTGELFF.

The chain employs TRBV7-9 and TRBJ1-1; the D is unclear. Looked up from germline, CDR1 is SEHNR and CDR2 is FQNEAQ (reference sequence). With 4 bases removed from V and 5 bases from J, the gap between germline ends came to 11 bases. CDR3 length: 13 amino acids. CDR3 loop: CASSYLRLTEAFF. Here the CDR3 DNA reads TGTGCCAGCAGCTATCTGAGACTGACTGAAGCTTTCTTT.

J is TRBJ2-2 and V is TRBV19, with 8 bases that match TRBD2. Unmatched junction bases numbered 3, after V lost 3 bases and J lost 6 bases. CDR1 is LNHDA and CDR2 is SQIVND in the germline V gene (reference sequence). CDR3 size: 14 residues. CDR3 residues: CASSIRGGPGELFF. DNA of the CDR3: TGTGCCAGTAGTATCCGGGGGGGCCCCGGGGAGCTGTTTTTT.

The CDR3 region is CASSLKGLPGDTEAFF. The CDR3 nucleotides read TGTGCCAGCAGCTTGAAGGGGCTACCAGGGGACACTGAAGCTTTCTTT. The rearrangement uses TRBV7-9 and TRBJ1-1; possibly TRBD1 for D (6 bases). Germline values: CDR1 SEHNR, CDR2 FQNEAQ (reference sequence). Trimming removed 3 bases from V and 3 bases from J, with 17 bases in between. CDR3 length equals 16 residues.

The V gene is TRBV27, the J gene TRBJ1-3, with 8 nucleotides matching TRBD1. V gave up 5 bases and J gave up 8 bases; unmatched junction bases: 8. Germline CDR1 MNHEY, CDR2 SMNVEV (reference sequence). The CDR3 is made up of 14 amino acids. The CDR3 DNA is TGTGCCAGCAGTGTACAGGGGGATGGCGACACCATATATTTT. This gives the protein CASSVQGDGDTIYF.

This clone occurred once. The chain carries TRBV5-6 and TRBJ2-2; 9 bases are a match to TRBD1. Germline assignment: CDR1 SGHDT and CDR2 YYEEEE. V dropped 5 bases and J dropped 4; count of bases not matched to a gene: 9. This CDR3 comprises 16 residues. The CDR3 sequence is CASRRPGTGITGELFF. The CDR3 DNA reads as TGTGCCAGCAGACGACCCGGGACAGGGATCACCGGGGAGCTGTTTTTT.